The present entry profiles one T cell receptor (beta chain) with its context. Its cognate antigen is unknown. The sample belongs to a study of multiple sclerosis patients with progressive multifocal leukoencephalopathy. Overall study context: Multiple sclerosis patients on natalizumab who never developed PML served as longitudinally sampled controls. Findings of the study overall: Expanded clones at PML onset predated and persisted through natalizumab therapy.

Germline V gives CDR1 SGHRS, CDR2 YFSETQ. V shed 3 bases and J 5 bases; nucleotides not matched to a gene: 7. The CDR3 contains 15 residues. Sample time point: before natalizumab initiation. Sequencing was at survey level. TCRdb's table, derived via immunoSEQ multiplex PCR, lists solely in-frame clones and lacks some. The sample contains under 40,000 clones, nearly 95% of which appear only once. The clonotype was recovered from a man under 40 with multiple sclerosis. The genes are TRBV5-1 and TRBJ1-1; 10 nucleotides agree with TRBD1. Sequenced input: PBMCs. The CDR3 DNA sequence: TGCGCCAGCAGCTCCCCGGACAGGGGGAGGACTGAAGCTTTCTTT. Translation gives CASSSPDRGRTEAFF.